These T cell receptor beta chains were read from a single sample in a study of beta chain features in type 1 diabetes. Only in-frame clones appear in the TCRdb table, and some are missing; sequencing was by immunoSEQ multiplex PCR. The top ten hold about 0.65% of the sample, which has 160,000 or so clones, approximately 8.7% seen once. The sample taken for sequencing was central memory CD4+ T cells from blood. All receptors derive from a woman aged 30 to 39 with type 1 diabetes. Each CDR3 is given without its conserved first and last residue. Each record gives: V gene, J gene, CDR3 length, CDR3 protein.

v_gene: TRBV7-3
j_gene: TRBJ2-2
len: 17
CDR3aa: ASSLVSIRDRADTGELF

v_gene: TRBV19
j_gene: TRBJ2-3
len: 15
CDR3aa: ASSMDGRRIRTDTQY

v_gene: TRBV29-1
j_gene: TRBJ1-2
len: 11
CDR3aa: SVGETGNYGYT

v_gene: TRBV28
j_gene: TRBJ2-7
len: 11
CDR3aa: ASEQDRDYEQY

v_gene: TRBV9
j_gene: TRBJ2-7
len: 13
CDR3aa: ASSVSSGSSYEQY

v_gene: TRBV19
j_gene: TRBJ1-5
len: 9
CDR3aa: ASSIEATQH

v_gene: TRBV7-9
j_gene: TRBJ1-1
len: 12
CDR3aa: ASSLLTGNTEAF

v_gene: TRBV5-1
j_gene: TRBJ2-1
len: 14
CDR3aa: ASSLAFGQGDNEQF

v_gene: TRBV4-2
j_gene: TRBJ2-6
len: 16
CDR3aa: ASSPVGLAGAGANVLT

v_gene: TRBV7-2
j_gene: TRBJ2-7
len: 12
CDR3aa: ASASGSSGREQY

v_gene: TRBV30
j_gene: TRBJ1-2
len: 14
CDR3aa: AWTKLGPGQGGGYT

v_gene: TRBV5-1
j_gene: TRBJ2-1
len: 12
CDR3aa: ASSTPGSGNEQF

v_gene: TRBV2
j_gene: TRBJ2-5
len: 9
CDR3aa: ASSPSRAQY

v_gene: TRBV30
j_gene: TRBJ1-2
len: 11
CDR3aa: AWSVQGNGGYT

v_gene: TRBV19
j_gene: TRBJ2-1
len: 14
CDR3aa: ASSIFGLVGDNEQF

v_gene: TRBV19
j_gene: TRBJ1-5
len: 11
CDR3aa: ASTQYSNQPQH

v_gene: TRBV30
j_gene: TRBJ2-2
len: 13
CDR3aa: AWSWENRDTGELF

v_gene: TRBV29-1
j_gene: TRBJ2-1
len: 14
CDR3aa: SAVKTGTESYNEQF

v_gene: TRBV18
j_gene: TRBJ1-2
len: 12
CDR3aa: ASSPIPGVDGYT

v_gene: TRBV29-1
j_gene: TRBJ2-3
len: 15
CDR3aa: SVEDWARQGPTDTQY

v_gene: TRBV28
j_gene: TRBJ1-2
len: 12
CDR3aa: ASTLLTENYGYT

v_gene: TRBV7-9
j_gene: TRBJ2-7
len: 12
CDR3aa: ASSLRPTGGEQY

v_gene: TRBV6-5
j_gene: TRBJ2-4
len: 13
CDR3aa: ASSYSTGAKNIQY

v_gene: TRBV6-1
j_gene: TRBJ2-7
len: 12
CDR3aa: ASQWTGGPYEQY

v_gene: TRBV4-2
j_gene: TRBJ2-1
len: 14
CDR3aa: ASSPMGLSSYNEQF

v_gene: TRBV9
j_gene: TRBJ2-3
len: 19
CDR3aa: ASSVAQEWREGLTATDTQY

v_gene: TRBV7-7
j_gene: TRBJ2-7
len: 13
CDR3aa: ASSSLAGGSGEQY

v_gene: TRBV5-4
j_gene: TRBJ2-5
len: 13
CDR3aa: ASSLASGYQETQY

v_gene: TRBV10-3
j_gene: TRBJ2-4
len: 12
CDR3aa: AISTGVGKNIQY

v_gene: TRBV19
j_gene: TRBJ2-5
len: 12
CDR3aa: ASSAGLNKETQY

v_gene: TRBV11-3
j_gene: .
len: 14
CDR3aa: ASSSNGDLFAYEQY

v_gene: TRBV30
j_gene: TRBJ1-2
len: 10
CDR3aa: AWSVQGPGYT

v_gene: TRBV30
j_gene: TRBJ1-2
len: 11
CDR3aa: AWSPNPGQGPS

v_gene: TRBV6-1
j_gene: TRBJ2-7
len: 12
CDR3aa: ASRWPGQVFEQY

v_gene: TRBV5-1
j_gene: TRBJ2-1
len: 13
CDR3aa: ASSLGGLGYNEQF

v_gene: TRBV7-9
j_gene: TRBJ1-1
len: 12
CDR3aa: ASSRTRADTEAF

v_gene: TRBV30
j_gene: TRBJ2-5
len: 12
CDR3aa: AWSVRGGPGSQY

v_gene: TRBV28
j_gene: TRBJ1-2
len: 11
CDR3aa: ASSLRGSYGYT

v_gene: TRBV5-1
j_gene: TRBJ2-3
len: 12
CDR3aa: ASSPYTSTDTQY

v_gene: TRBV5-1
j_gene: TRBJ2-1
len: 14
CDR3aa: ASSSGLAASYNEQF

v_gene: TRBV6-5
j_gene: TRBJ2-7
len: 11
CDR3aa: ASRRGSFYEQY

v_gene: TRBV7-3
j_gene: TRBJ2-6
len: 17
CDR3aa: ASSLTGLAGDSGANVLT

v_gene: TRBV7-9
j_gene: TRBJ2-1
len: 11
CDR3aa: ASRNTGYNEQF

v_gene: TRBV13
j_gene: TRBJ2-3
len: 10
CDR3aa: ASSSRADTQY

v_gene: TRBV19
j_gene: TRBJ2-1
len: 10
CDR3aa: ASSTPQWEQF

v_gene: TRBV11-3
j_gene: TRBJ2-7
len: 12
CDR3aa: ASSLSGHSYEQY

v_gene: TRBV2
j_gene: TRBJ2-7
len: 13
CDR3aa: ASSDGTRSGWEQY

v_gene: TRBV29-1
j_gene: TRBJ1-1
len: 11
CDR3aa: SAAGVPDTEAF

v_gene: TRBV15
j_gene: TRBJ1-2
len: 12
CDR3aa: ATSRDQGPYGYT